The following is a T cell receptor (beta chain) sequence with its context. Antigen: not known. The method was immunoSEQ multiplex PCR; TCRdb's version includes in-frame clones alone and lacks a portion of them. The data contain a few thousand clones, around 96% of them singletons. The sample comes from a study of T cell repertoires in ileal Crohn's disease. General study results and limits: Every patient over 26.8% clonality showed endoscopic recurrence. Clonal expansions were more frequent in active smokers than non-smokers at surgery.

Sequenced material: ileal tissue. The TCR sequence derives from an adult with Crohn's disease.

The CDR3 here is CASSFNNGADTQYF. The CDR3, as DNA: TGTGCCAGCAGTTTCAATAACGGGGCAGATACGCAGTATTTT. The gene calls are TRBV27 and TRBJ2-3; D is perhaps TRBD2 (5 bases). There are 14 residues in the CDR3. Looked up from germline, CDR1 is MNHEY and CDR2 is SMNVEV (reference sequence). The V gene lost 3 bases and the J gene lost 4 bases, with 11 bases spanning the gap.